This passage covers 27 T cell receptor beta chains from one sample sequenced in a study of T-cell memory formation after mild COVID-19. TCRdb fed the 5' RACE reads into MiXCR, producing one record per CDR3 protein. Of approximately 340,000 distinct CDR3 sequences detected, around 15% appear once; the ten largest clones hold approximately 20%. The material sequenced was PBMCs or a T cell subset sorted from them (not recorded which). These receptors were taken from a man in his late teens or twenties who had mild COVID-19 (a few samples of this study predate the infection). Cell type and time point are not known.

V usage is TRBV7-2 and J usage is TRBJ1-5, with a possible D match to TRBD1 (6 bases). The CDR3 consists of 14 residues. CDR1 is SGHTA, CDR2 FQGNSA, per germline. Trimming left V 5 bases short and J 6 bases short, with 14 bases between. CDR3 sequence reads: CASSARRGGQPQHF. The CDR3, as DNA: TGTGCCAGCAGCGCCAGGAGAGGGGGTCAGCCCCAGCATTTT. The whole variable domain, remainder taken from reference TRBV7-2 and TRBJ1-5, is GAGVSQSPSNKVTEKGKDVELRCDPISGHTALYWYRQSLGQGLEFLIYFQGNSAPDKSGLPSDRFSAERTGGSVSTLTIQRTQQEDSAVYLCASSARRGGQPQHFGDGTRLSIL.

This clonotype was observed at least ten times. The chain couples TRBV27 to TRBJ1-1, with unresolved D. CDR1 and CDR2 (germline): MNHEY, SMNVEV (reference sequence). V gave up 0 bases and J gave up 8 bases, with 16 bases separating them. There are 15 residues in the CDR3. The CDR3 sequence: CASSLSNSLYSEAFF. CDR3 DNA: TGTGCCAGCAGTTTATCGAACAGCTTGTACTCCGAAGCTTTCTTT.

This clonotype was recorded a few times. The chain employs TRBV11-2 and TRBJ1-4; D unresolved. The V and J ends lost 3 bases and 5 bases respectively, with 7 bases between them. This CDR3 comprises 13 residues. Germline-derived CDR1 and CDR2 are SGHAT and FQNNGV. The CDR3 region is CASSFGRNEKLFF. CDR3 coding DNA: TGTGCCAGCAGCTTTGGACGGAATGAAAAACTGTTTTTT.

This chain connects TRBV6-1 to TRBJ2-3; TRBD2 matches 8 bases. There are 17 residues in the CDR3. Germline V gene data show CDR1 as MNHNS and CDR2 as SASEGT. After removal of 7 bases from V and 4 bases from J, the junction contained 16 bases not matched to a gene. The CDR3 bases are TGTGCCAGCACCGAAAGGGCCGGGGGGGCCGTCCCAGATACGCAGTATTTT. It is translated as CASTERAGGAVPDTQYF.

In this sample, this clonotype turned up a few times. This chain joins TRBV5-1 and TRBJ1-1, with D possibly TRBD1 on 6 matching bases. Trimming shortened V by 4 bases and J by 0 bases, and 19 bases separated the two germline ends. This CDR3 has 17 residues. The V gene's germline CDR1 is SGHRS and CDR2 YFSETQ. Written as DNA, the CDR3 is TGCGCCAGCAGCCTAATACCGGGACAAACAATGAACACTGAAGCTTTCTTT. It codes for CASSLIPGQTMNTEAFF.

The rearrangement joins TRBV4-1 to TRBJ2-3, with D possibly matching TRBD1 (6 bases). In germline, CDR1 is MGHRA, CDR2 YSYEKL. Between the trimmed V and J ends, which lost 0 bases and 5 bases, there was a span of 27 bases. This CDR3 has 20 amino acids. For the CDR3, the DNA is TGCGCCAGCAGCCAAGATAGGGGAGTCAGGGGACGCTTGACAAAAGATACGCAGTATTTT. This encodes CASSQDRGVRGRLTKDTQYF.

This sequence joins TRBV7-9 and TRBJ2-7; 7 nucleotides agree with TRBD1. The germline V gene encodes CDR1 SEHNR and CDR2 FQNEAQ (reference sequence). The CDR3 consists of 14 residues. With 5 bases clipped from V and 2 bases from J, the junction kept 6 bases outside the gene matches. Here the CDR3 DNA reads TGTGCCAGCAGCCCGGGACAGCCACCCTACGAGCAGTACTTC. The encoded protein is CASSPGQPPYEQYF.

The sample holds a few counts of this clonotype. This chain links TRBV7-9 with TRBJ1-6, with D unclear. CDR3 size: 15 residues. Per the germline V gene, CDR1 is SEHNR and CDR2 is FQNEAQ (reference sequence). The V end was cut by 3 bases, the J end by 6 bases, with 12 bases between. CDR3 nucleotides: TGTGCCAGCAGCTTGATGACGGGCCTTAATTCACCCCTCCACTTT. The encoded protein is CASSLMTGLNSPLHF.

This clonotype was seen more than once but under ten times. V is TRBV7-8 and J is TRBJ2-3, with D hard to call. The CDR3 extends over 14 amino acids. The ends were cut back, 5 bases at V and 2 bases at J, with 11 bases in the middle. From germline, CDR1 is SGHVS and CDR2 FQNEAQ. The CDR3 sequence is CASSPPVFTDTQYF. CDR3 nucleotide sequence: TGTGCCAGCAGCCCCCCCGTTTTCACAGATACGCAGTATTTT.

The chain recombines TRBV4-1 with TRBJ2-1; TRBD2 is a possible D gene (6 bases). Trimming removed 1 base from V and 9 bases from J, with 13 bases in between. The CDR3 length is 14 residues. Germline CDR1 reads MGHRA; CDR2 reads YSYEKL. DNA of the CDR3: TGCGCCAGCAGCCAAGTCGTGCGGGATGGTGAGCAGTTCTTC. Translating it yields CASSQVVRDGEQFF.

This clonotype came up a few times. The CDR3 DNA follows: TGTGCCAGCAGCTTAATGGGGGCCCTTTCGACCTATGGCTACACCTTC. Its translation: CASSLMGALSTYGYTF. V gene TRBV11-2 combines with J gene TRBJ1-2, with a weak D call TRBD1 (6 bases). Germline assignment: CDR1 SGHAT and CDR2 FQNNGV. This CDR3 spans 16 amino acids. Deletions cut 2 bases from V and 4 bases from J, with 17 bases between.

The V call is TRBV6-6, the J call TRBJ2-5; D assignment may be TRBD1 or TRBD2 (6 bases each). CDR1 is MNHNY, CDR2 SVGAGI, per germline (reference sequence). V was pared by 4 bases and J by 5 bases, with 14 bases between. The CDR3 is 14 residues long. The CDR3 is CASSWGARQETQYF. The CDR3 DNA is TGTGCCAGCAGTTGGGGGGCCCGACAGGAGACCCAGTACTTC.

The chain employs TRBV19 and TRBJ1-3; D is unresolved. The CDR3 sequence is 17 residues long. Germline lookup yields CDR1 LNHDA and CDR2 SQIVND (reference sequence). V was pared by 4 bases and J by 0 bases, with 16 bases between. The CDR3 region is CASSKEGPPTSGNTIYF. CDR3 in DNA: TGTGCCAGTAGTAAGGAAGGACCGCCAACCTCTGGAAACACCATATATTTT.

The V call is TRBV12-3 or TRBV12-4, the J call TRBJ1-1; D not resolved. Trimming removed 3 bases from V and 1 base from J, with 6 bases in between. The CDR3 has 13 amino acids. DNA for the CDR3: TGTGCCAGCAGTTTCTATGGGAACACTGAAGCTTTCTTT. This encodes CASSFYGNTEAFF.

This clonotype turned up a few times. Written as DNA, the CDR3 is TGTGCCAGCAGTGGGCTAACAGGGAAGGTCGGGGAGCTGTTTTTT. Protein product: CASSGLTGKVGELFF. The rearrangement uses TRBV25-1 and TRBJ2-2; possible D gene TRBD1, 6 bases. The CDR3 extends over 15 amino acids. From germline, CDR1 is MGHDK and CDR2 SYGVNS. The germline V and J ends were trimmed by 4 bases and 7 bases, with 16 bases remaining between them.

CDR3 coding DNA: TGTGCCAGCAGCCCTGGTATCCCCGACGGGCCCACTGAAGCTTTCTTT. As protein: CASSPGIPDGPTEAFF. V usage is TRBV12-3 or TRBV12-4 and J usage is TRBJ1-1; D unclear. CDR3 length: 16 residues. Trimming shortened V by 6 bases and J by 4 bases, and 21 bases separated the two germline ends.

This clonotype came up a few times. The CDR3 DNA reads TGCGCCAGCAGCTTGGGTAGCGGGGGACCCGATGATACGCAGTATTTT. This translates into CASSLGSGGPDDTQYF. The chain links TRBV5-1 to TRBJ2-3, with 9 bases that match TRBD2. Germline CDR1 reads SGHRS; CDR2 reads YFSETQ. This CDR3 contains 16 residues. After removal of 0 bases from V and 6 bases from J, the junction contained 8 bases not matched to a gene.

There are many counts of this clonotype. The V call is TRBV7-2, the J call TRBJ2-3; 8 bases map to TRBD2. This CDR3 is built from 16 residues. CDR1 and CDR2 from the germline V gene are SGHTA and FQGNSA. J was trimmed by 3 bases and V by 1 base; bases with no gene match: 6. The CDR3: CASSLGRGVRTDTQYF. DNA of the CDR3: TGTGCCAGCAGCTTAGGGCGGGGGGTCCGAACAGATACGCAGTATTTT.

This clonotype was observed a few times. The chain employs TRBV7-2 and TRBJ1-5; D is unresolved. This CDR3 contains 14 residues. CDR1 and CDR2 (germline): SGHTA, FQGNSA. Trimming took 2 bases from V and 5 from J, leaving 10 bases between them. The CDR3 is CASSLTRRDQPQHF. For the CDR3, the DNA is TGTGCCAGCAGCTTAACTAGAAGAGATCAGCCCCAGCATTTT.

This chain joins TRBV5-1 and TRBJ2-1; either TRBD1 or TRBD2 may supply D (6 bases each). Germline values: CDR1 SGHRS, CDR2 YFSETQ. This CDR3 comprises 15 residues. V lost 4 bases to trimming and J lost 5 bases, with 16 bases between them. CDR3 sequence reads: CASSPDGGANNEQFF. Written as DNA, the CDR3 is TGCGCCAGCAGCCCGGACGGGGGCGCGAACAATGAGCAGTTCTTC.

The chain carries TRBV18 and TRBJ2-3; 10 nucleotides match TRBD1. Germline lookup yields CDR1 KGHSH and CDR2 LQKENI. V was clipped by 3 bases and J by 7 bases; unmatched bases: 10. The CDR3 length is 16 residues. The CDR3 region is CASSPYQPGQGNTQYF. DNA of the CDR3: TGTGCCAGCTCACCGTACCAACCGGGACAGGGGAATACGCAGTATTTT.

The chain has TRBV10-3 and TRBJ2-1, with 8 nucleotides matching TRBD1. V lost 2 bases to trimming and J lost 0 bases; unmatched junction nucleotides: 6. Germline CDR1 reads ENHRY; CDR2 reads SYGVKD. The CDR3 is 17 residues long. CDR3 nucleotide sequence: TGTGCCATCAGTGAGGCCGACAGGGGCTTCTCCTACAATGAGCAGTTCTTC. Residues: CAISEADRGFSYNEQFF.

This clonotype was found a few times. J is TRBJ2-3 and V is TRBV4-1; a weak D match, TRBD1 (6 bases). Trimming removed 4 bases at V and 3 bases at J, with 11 bases between. The CDR3 runs to 14 residues. CDR1 is MGHRA and CDR2 is YSYEKL in the germline V gene. CDR3 protein: CASSLRDITDTQYF. The DNA of the CDR3 is TGCGCCAGCAGCCTCAGGGACATAACAGATACGCAGTATTTT.

V is TRBV3-1 and J is TRBJ2-3, with TRBD2 matching 9 bases. Germline values: CDR1 LGHDT, CDR2 YNNKEL (reference sequence). The CDR3 is 16 residues long. V dropped 3 bases and J dropped 3; count of bases not matched to a gene: 7. The CDR3 DNA reads TGTGCCAGCAGCCAGATAGCGGGGGTCCCAACAGATACGCAGTATTTT. As protein: CASSQIAGVPTDTQYF.

This clonotype was observed a single time. The chain is built from TRBV6-6 and TRBJ1-1, with D uncertain. Trimming removed 0 bases from V and 4 bases from J, with 12 bases in between. The CDR3 consists of 15 residues. Germline-derived CDR1 and CDR2 are MNHNY and SVGAGI (reference sequence). The CDR3 DNA sequence: TGTGCCAGCAGTTACTCAGCAATTTGGGCCACTGAAGCTTTCTTT. Protein product: CASSYSAIWATEAFF.

This chain connects TRBV12-3 or TRBV12-4 to TRBJ1-2; D remains ambiguous. V lost 4 bases and J lost 4, with 10 bases in between. The CDR3 is 13 amino acids. CDR3 amino acids: CASSSGSLYGYTF. Written as DNA, the CDR3 is TGTGCCAGCAGTTCGGGATCCCTCTATGGCTACACCTTC.

This clonotype was recorded at least ten times. V and J are TRBV7-2 and TRBJ1-1, with D possibly matching TRBD1 (6 bases). V was pared by 5 bases and J by 3 bases, with 10 bases between. Germline V gene lookup returns CDR1 SGHTA and CDR2 FQGNSA. This CDR3 is 13 amino acids long. The CDR3 here is CASSKYRDTEAFF. The CDR3 region has the DNA TGTGCCAGCAGCAAATACAGGGACACTGAAGCTTTCTTT.